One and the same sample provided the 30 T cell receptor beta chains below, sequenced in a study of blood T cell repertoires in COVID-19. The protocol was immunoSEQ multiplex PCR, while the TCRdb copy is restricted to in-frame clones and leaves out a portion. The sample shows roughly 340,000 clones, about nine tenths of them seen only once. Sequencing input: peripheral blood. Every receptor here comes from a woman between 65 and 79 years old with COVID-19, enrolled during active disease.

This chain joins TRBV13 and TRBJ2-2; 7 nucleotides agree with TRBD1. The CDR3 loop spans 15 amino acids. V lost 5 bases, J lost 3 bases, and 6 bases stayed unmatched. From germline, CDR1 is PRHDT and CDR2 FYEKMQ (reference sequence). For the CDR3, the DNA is TGTGCCAGCAGCGCCGGGACAGACTACACCGGGGAGCTGTTTTTT. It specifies CASSAGTDYTGELFF.

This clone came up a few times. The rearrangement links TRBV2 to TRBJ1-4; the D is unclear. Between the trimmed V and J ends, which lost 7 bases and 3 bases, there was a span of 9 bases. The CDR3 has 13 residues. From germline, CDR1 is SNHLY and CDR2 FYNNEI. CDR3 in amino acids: CASTGIANEKLFF. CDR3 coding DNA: TGTGCCAGCACCGGGATAGCTAATGAAAAACTGTTTTTT.

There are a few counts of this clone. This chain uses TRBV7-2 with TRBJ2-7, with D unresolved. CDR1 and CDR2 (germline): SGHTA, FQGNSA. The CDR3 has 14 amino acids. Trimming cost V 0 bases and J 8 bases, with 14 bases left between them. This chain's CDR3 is CASSLAQPIVQQYF. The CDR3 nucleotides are TGTGCCAGCAGCTTAGCACAACCCATTGTGCAGCAGTACTTC.

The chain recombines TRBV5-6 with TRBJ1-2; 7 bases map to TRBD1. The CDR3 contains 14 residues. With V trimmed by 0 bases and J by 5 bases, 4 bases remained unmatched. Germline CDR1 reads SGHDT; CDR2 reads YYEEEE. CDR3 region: CASSLAGTEYGYTF. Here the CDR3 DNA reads TGTGCCAGCAGCTTGGCCGGGACAGAATATGGCTACACCTTC.

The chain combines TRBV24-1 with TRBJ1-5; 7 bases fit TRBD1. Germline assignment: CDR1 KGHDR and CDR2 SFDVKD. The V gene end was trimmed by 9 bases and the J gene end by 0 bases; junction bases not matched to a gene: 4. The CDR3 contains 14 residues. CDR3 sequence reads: CATPGTVSNQPQHF. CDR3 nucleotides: TGTGCCACCCCCGGGACAGTTAGCAATCAGCCCCAGCATTTT.

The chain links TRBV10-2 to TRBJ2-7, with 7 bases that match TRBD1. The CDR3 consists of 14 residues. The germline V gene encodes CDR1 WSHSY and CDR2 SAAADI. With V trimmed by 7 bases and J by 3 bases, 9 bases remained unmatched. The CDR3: CASKSRDSVYEQYF. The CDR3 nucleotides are TGCGCCAGCAAATCCCGGGACAGCGTCTACGAGCAGTACTTC.

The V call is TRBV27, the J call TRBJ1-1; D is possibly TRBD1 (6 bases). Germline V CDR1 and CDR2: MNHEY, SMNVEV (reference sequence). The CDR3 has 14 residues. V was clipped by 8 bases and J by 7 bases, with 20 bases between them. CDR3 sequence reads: CASVETGGRLEAFF. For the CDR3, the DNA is TGTGCCAGCGTAGAAACGGGGGGCCGACTTGAAGCTTTCTTT.

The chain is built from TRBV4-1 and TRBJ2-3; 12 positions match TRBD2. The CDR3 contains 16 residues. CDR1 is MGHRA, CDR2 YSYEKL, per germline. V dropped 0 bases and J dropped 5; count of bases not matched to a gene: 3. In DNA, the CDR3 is TGCGCCAGCAGCCAAGATACTAGCGGGGGGTTAGATACGCAGTATTTT. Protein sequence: CASSQDTSGGLDTQYF.

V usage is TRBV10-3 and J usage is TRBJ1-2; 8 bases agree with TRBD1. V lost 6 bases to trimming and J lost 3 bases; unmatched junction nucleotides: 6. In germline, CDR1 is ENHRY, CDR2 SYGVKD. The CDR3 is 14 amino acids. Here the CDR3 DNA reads TGTGCCATCAGCTCGACAGGGGCGGACTATGGCTACACCTTC. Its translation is CAISSTGADYGYTF.

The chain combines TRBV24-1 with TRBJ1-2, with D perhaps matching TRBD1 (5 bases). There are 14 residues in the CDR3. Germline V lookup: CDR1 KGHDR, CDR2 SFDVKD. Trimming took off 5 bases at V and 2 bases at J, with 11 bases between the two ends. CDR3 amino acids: CATSGVDSNYGYTF. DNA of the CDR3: TGTGCCACCAGTGGAGTAGACAGCAACTATGGCTACACCTTC.

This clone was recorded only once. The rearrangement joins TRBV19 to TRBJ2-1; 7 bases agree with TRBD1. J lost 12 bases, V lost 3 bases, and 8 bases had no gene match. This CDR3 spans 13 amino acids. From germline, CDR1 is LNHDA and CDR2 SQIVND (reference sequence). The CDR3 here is CASSIAQGSGQFF. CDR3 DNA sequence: TGTGCCAGTAGTATTGCACAGGGGTCTGGGCAGTTCTTC.

CDR3: CASSLSLGLAATGELFF. CDR3 in DNA: TGTGCCAGCAGTTTATCGTTGGGACTAGCGGCAACCGGGGAGCTGTTTTTT. V usage is TRBV27 and J usage is TRBJ2-2; 11 bases match TRBD2. CDR3 length equals 17 residues. Germline lookup yields CDR1 MNHEY and CDR2 SMNVEV (reference sequence). V dropped 0 bases and J dropped 5; count of bases not matched to a gene: 5.

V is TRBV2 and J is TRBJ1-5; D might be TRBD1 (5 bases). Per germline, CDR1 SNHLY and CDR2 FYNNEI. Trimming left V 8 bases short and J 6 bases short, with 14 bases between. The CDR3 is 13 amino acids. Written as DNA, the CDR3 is TGTGCCAGCCAAACAGGTATAGGTCAGCCCCAGCATTTT. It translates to CASQTGIGQPQHF.

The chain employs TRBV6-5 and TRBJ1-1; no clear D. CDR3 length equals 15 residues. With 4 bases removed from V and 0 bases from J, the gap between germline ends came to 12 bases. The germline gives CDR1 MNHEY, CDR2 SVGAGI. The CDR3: CASSLGEFMNTEAFF. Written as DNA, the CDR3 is TGTGCCAGCAGTTTGGGAGAGTTCATGAACACTGAAGCTTTCTTT.

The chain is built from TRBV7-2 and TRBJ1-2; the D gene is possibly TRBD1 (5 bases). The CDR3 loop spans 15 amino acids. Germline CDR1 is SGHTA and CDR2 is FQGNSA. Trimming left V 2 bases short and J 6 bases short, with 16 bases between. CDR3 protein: CASSLMALETDGYTF. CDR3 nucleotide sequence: TGTGCCAGCAGCTTAATGGCCTTGGAGACAGATGGCTACACCTTC.

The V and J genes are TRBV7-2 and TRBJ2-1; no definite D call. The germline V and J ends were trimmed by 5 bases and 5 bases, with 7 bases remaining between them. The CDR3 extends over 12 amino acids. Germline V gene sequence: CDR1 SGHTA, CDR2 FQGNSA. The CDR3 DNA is TGTGCCAGCAGCGCCCAGAACAATGAGCAGTTCTTC. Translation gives CASSAQNNEQFF.

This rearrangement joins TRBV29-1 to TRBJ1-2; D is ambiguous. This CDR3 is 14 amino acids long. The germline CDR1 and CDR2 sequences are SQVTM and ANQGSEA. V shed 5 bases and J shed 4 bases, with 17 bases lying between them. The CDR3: CSVPGATGGYGYTF. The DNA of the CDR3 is TGCAGCGTTCCCGGTGCCACCGGAGGCTATGGCTACACCTTC.

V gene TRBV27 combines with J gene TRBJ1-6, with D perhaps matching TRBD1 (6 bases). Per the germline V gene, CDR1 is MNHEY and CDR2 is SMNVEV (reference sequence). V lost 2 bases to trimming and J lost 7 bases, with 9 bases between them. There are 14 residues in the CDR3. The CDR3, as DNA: TGTGCCAGCAGTTTACCAGGGGTCAATTCACCCCTCCACTTT. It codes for CASSLPGVNSPLHF.

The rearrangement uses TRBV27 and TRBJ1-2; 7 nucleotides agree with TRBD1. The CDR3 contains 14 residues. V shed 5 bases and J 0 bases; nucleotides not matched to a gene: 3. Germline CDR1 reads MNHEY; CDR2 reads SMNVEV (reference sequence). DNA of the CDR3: TGTGCCAGCAGTACCAGGGGGGCTAACTATGGCTACACCTTC. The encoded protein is CASSTRGANYGYTF.

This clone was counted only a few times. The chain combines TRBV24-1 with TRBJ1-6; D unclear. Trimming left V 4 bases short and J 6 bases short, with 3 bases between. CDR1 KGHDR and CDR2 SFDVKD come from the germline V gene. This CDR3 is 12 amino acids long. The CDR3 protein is CATSDGNSPLHF. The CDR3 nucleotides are TGTGCCACCAGTGACGGTAATTCACCCCTCCACTTT.

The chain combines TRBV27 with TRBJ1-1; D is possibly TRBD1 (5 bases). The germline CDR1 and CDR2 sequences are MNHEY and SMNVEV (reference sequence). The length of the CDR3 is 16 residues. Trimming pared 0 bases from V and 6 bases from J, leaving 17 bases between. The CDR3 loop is CASSLSYGRGGSEAFF. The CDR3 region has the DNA TGTGCCAGCAGTTTATCTTATGGAAGGGGAGGCTCTGAAGCTTTCTTT.

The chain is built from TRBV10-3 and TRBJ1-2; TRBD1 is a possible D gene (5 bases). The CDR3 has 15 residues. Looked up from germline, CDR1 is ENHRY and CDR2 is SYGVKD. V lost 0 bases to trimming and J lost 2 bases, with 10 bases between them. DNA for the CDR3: TGTGCCATCAGTGAGTCCCCACCAGGGAACTATGGCTACACCTTC. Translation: CAISESPPGNYGYTF.

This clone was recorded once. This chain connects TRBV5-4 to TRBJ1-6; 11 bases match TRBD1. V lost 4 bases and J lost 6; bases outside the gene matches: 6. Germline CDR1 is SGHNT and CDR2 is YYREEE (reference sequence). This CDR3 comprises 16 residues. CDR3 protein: CASSQDRGPSNSPLHF. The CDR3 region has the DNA TGTGCCAGCAGCCAGGACAGGGGGCCATCTAATTCACCCCTCCACTTT.

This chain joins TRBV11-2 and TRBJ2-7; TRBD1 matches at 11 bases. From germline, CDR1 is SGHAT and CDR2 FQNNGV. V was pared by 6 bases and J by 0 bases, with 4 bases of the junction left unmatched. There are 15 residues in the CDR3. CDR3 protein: CASSLDRGLSYEQYF. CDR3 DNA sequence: TGTGCCAGCAGTTTGGACAGGGGGCTCTCCTACGAGCAGTACTTC.

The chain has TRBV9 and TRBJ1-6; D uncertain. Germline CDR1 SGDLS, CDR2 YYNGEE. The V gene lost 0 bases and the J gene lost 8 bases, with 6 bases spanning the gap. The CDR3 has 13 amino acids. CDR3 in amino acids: CASSVAPDSPLHF. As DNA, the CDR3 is TGTGCCAGCAGCGTAGCTCCGGATTCACCCCTCCACTTT.

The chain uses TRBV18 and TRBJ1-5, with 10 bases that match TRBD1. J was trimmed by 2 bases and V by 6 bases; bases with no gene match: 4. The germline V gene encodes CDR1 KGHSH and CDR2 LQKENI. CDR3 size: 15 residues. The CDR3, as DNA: TGTGCCAGCTCCACGGGGACAGGGGGCAATCAGCCCCAGCATTTT. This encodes CASSTGTGGNQPQHF.

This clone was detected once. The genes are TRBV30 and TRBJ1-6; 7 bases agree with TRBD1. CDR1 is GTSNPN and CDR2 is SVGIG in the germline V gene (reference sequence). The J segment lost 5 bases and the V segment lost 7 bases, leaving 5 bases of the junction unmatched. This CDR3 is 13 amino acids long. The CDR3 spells CASEQGNNSPLHF. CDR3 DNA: TGTGCCTCGGAACAGGGGAATAATTCACCCCTCCACTTT. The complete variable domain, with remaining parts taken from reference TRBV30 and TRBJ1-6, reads SQTIHQWPATLVQPVGSPLSLECTVEGTSNPNLYWYRQAAGRGLQLLFYSVGIGQISSEVPQNLSASRPQDRQFILSSKKLLLSDSGFYLCASEQGNNSPLHFGNGTRLTVT.

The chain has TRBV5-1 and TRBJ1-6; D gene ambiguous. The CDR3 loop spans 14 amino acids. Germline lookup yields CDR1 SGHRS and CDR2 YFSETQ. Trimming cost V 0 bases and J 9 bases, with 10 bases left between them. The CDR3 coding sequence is TGCGCCAGCAGCTTGGGGGCGAATACTTCACCCCTCCACTTT. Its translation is CASSLGANTSPLHF. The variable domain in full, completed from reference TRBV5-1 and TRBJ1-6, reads KAGVTQTPRYLIKTRGQQVTLSCSPISGHRSVSWYQQTPGQGLQFLFEYFSETQRNKGNFPGRFSGRQFSNSRSEMNVSTLELGDSALYLCASSLGANTSPLHFGNGTRLTVT.

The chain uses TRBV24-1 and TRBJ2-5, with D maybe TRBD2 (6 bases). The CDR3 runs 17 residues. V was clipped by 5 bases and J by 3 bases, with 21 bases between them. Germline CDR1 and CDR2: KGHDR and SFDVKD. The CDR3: CATSGRSFGGTKETQYF. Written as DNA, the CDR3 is TGTGCCACCAGTGGTCGTAGCTTTGGAGGGACCAAAGAGACCCAGTACTTC.

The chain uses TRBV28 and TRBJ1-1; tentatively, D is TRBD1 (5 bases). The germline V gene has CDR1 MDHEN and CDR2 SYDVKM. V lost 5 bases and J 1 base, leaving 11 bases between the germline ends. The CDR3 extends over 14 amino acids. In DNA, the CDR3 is TGTGCCAGCAGTATACAGGAAAGGAACACTGAAGCTTTCTTT. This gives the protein CASSIQERNTEAFF. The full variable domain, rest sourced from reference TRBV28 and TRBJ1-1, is DVKVTQSSRYLVKRTGEKVFLECVQDMDHENMFWYRQDPGLGLRLIYFSYDVKMKEKGDIPEGYSVSREKKERFSLILESASTNQTSMYLCASSIQERNTEAFFGQGTRLTVV.